The 2 T cell receptor beta chains reported below all come from one sample, sequenced in a study of CD8 T cells in Susac syndrome. Random hexamers served to reverse transcribe about 0.45 to 1 ug RNA. TCRdb itself ran the immunoSEQ multiplex PCR reads through MiXCR, one entry per CDR3 protein. The table includes about 73,000 distinct CDR3 sequences, over 85% detected once. Sequencing was carried out using CD8+ T cells from PBMCs. The receptors were gathered from a human donor with multiple sclerosis.

V is TRBV30 and J is TRBJ1-5; possible D gene TRBD1, 5 bases. Looked up from germline, CDR1 is GTSNPN and CDR2 is SVGIG (reference sequence). The CDR3 runs to 16 residues. V lost 2 bases, J lost 1 base, and 15 bases lay in between. The CDR3 DNA follows: TGTGCCTGGAGTTCAACGGGGGACCCAAGCAATCAGCCCCAGCATTTT. Its protein is CAWSSTGDPSNQPQHF. The whole variable domain, filled in from reference TRBV30 and TRBJ1-5, reads SQTIHQWPATLVQPVGSPLSLECTVEGTSNPNLYWYRQAAGRGLQLLFYSVGIGQISSEVPQNLSASRPQDRQFILSSKKLLLSDSGFYLCAWSSTGDPSNQPQHFGDGTRLSIL.

The chain joins TRBV27 to TRBJ2-5; TRBD1 matches at 9 bases. This CDR3 is 13 amino acids long. Germline assignment: CDR1 MNHEY and CDR2 SMNVEV (reference sequence). V lost 6 bases to trimming and J lost 6 bases; unmatched junction nucleotides: 5. The CDR3 spells CASSHRGQKTQYF. In nucleotides, the CDR3 is TGTGCCAGCAGCCACAGGGGGCAGAAGACCCAGTACTTC.